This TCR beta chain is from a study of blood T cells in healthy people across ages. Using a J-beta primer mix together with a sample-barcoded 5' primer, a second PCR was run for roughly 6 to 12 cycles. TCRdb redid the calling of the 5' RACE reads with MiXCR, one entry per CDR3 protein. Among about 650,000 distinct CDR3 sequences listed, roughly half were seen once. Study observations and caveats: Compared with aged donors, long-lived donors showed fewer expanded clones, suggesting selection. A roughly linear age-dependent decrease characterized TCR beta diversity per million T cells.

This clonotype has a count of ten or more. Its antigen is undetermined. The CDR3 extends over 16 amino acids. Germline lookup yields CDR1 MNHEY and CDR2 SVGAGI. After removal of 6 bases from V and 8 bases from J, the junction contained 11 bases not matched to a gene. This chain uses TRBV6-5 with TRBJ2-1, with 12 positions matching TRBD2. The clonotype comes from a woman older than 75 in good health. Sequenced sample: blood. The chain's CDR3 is CASRFEGLAGADEQFF. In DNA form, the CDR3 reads TGTGCCAGCAGATTCGAGGGACTAGCGGGTGCGGATGAGCAGTTCTTC.